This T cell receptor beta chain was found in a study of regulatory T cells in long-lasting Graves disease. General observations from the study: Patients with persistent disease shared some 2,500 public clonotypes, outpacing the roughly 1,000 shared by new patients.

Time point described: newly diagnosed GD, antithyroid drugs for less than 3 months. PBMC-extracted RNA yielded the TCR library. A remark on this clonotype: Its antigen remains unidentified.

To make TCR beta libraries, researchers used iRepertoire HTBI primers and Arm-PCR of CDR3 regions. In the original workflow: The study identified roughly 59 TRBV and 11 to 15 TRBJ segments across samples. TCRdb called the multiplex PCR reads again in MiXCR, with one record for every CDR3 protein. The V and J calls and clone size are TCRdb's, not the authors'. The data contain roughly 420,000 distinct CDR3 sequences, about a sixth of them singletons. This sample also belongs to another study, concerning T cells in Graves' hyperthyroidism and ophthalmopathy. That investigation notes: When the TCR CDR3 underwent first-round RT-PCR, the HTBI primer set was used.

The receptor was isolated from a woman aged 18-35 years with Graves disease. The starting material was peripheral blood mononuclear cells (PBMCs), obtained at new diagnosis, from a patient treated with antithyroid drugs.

The CDR3 coding sequence is TGTGCCAGTCGAAGACAGCCCTCTGGGGCCAACGTCCTGACTTTC. Its protein is CASRRQPSGANVLTF. The chain is built from TRBV19 and TRBJ2-6; possibly TRBD1 for D (5 bases). V was clipped by 8 bases and J by 0 bases, with 11 bases between them. Germline V lookup: CDR1 LNHDA, CDR2 SQIVND (reference sequence). The CDR3 loop spans 15 amino acids.